These T cell receptor beta chains were read from a single sample in a study of T cells in Graves' hyperthyroidism and ophthalmopathy. One entry per CDR3 protein, called by TCRdb with MiXCR from the multiplex PCR reads. The table has about 290,000 distinct CDR3 sequences, 13% seen once. Specimen: blood. Receptors were obtained from a woman aged 25 to 39 with Graves' hyperthyroidism that later progressed to Graves' ophthalmopathy. Both conserved end residues are part of each CDR3. A D gene is named only where the DNA matches it firmly. Only some rows state a clone size, as once, few, many or a class for expanded clones.

J	D	length	size	V	DNA	CDR3
TRBJ1-1	NA	15	many	TRBV28	TGTGCCAGCAGTCCTTACGGTTTCGGTAACACTGAAGCTTTCTTT	CASSPYGFGNTEAFF
TRBJ2-1	TRBD1	14	NA	TRBV7-9	TGTGCCAGCAGCTTAGGACCGGGACAGTATGAGCAGTTCTTC	CASSLGPGQYEQFF
TRBJ1-1	NA	13	many	TRBV27	TGTGCCAGCAGTTCGATAGCGAACACTGAAGCTTTCTTT	CASSSIANTEAFF
TRBJ1-1	TRBD1	16	many	TRBV19	TGTGCCAGCCACACCTTGGACAGGTCCGAAAACACTGAAGCTTTCTTT	CASHTLDRSENTEAFF
TRBJ2-7	NA	13	many	TRBV20-1	TGCAGTGCTAGGGGGTCTAGCTTGAACGAGCAGTACTTC	CSARGSSLNEQYF
TRBJ1-5	NA	15	NA	TRBV20-1	TGCAGTGCTAGAGTAGGGCAGGGGTACAGTCAGCCCCAGCATTTT	CSARVGQGYSQPQHF
TRBJ2-5	NA	15	many	TRBV9	TGTGCCAGCAGCGTAGGGCCGGGGTACCAAGAGACCCAGTACTTC	CASSVGPGYQETQYF
TRBJ2-3	NA	16	many	TRBV27	TGTGCCAGCAGTTTACATAGTGGTGGGGGGACAGATACGCAGTATTTT	CASSLHSGGGTDTQYF
TRBJ2-7	TRBD2	18	NA	TRBV24-1	TGTGCCACCAGTGATCCGGTCCCCGGGACTAGCGATCCCTACGAGCAGTACTTC	CATSDPVPGTSDPYEQYF
TRBJ2-5	TRBD2	14	many	TRBV3-1	TGTGCCAGCAGAGATCGGACTAGACAAGAGACCCAGTACTTC	CASRDRTRQETQYF
TRBJ1-1	NA	13	many	TRBV28	TGTGCCAGCACCGACCGGTCCGGGGCTGAAGCTTTCTTT	CASTDRSGAEAFF
TRBJ1-4	NA	13	many	TRBV6-1	TGTGCCAGCACCCAGCACACCGGAGAAAAACTGTTTTTT	CASTQHTGEKLFF
TRBJ2-1	TRBD2	18	NA	TRBV6-5	TGTGCCAGCAGTTACTCCAGGGTTGGGACTAGCGGGAGGGTTGAGCAGTTCTTC	CASSYSRVGTSGRVEQFF
TRBJ2-7	NA	14	many	TRBV27	TGTGCCAGCAGTTTGGTGGGCCCGGACTACGAGCAGTACTTC	CASSLVGPDYEQYF
TRBJ2-6	NA	15	many	TRBV27	TGTGCCAGCAGTGGGGCGGGGCCGGGGGCCAACGTCCTGACTTTC	CASSGAGPGANVLTF
TRBJ2-7	NA	14	many	TRBV5-1	TGCGCCAGCAGCATCGGCCCTGGGACCTACGAGCAGTACTTC	CASSIGPGTYEQYF
TRBJ2-3	NA	12	NA	TRBV6-2/TRBV6-3	TGTGCCAGCAGTTACGAGGGCCCAACGCAGTATTTT	CASSYEGPTQYF
TRBJ1-2	TRBD1	15	NA	TRBV5-8	TGTGCCAGCAGCCCGGGGACAGGGGGCGAGGGGGGCTACACCTTC	CASSPGTGGEGGYTF
TRBJ2-1	TRBD2	16	many	TRBV6-2/TRBV6-3	TGTGCCAGCAGTTACTCGACACTAGCGGGAGGCAATGAGCAGTTCTTC	CASSYSTLAGGNEQFF
TRBJ1-1	NA	15	NA	TRBV6-1	TGTGCCAGCATAACCCCGCCGGGGATGGGGACTGAAGCTTTCTTT	CASITPPGMGTEAFF
TRBJ2-7	NA	11	many	TRBV30	TGTGCCTGGAGTGTCCTGGGTGAGCAGTACTTC	CAWSVLGEQYF
TRBJ1-2	NA	15	many	TRBV27	TGTGCCAGCAGTTTAGTAGGGAGGGGTAACTATGGCTACACCTTC	CASSLVGRGNYGYTF
TRBJ2-7	NA	16	NA	TRBV27	TGTGCCAGCAGTTTGCGGGTCGCAGCCGGGGTTGTCGAGCAGTACTTC	CASSLRVAAGVVEQYF
TRBJ2-1	TRBD2	19	many	TRBV6-2/TRBV6-3	TGTGCCAGCAGTTACGGGACTAGCGGGAGGGTGAGCTCCTACAATGAGCAGTTCTTC	CASSYGTSGRVSSYNEQFF
TRBJ1-1	NA	15	many	TRBV4-1	TGCGCCAGCAGCCACCACGACAGACAGAACACTGAAGCTTTCTTT	CASSHHDRQNTEAFF
TRBJ2-7	TRBD2	15	many	TRBV12-3/TRBV12-4	TGTGCCAGCAGTTTTTCCGCGGGGGGGGCCTACGAGCAGTACTTC	CASSFSAGGAYEQYF
TRBJ1-2	TRBD1	13	few	TRBV29-1	TGCAGCCAGGGGGGACAGGTAACGAGCGGCTACACCTTC	CSQGGQVTSGYTF
TRBJ2-2	TRBD2	18	few	TRBV14	TGTGCCAGCAGCCTTAGACTAGCGGGAGCCGCGGGCACCGGGGAGCTGTTTTTT	CASSLRLAGAAGTGELFF
TRBJ2-7	NA	13	many	TRBV6-1	TGTGCCAGCAGTGACGCAGGTTGGAAGGAGCAGTACTTC	CASSDAGWKEQYF
TRBJ2-2	NA	14	NA	TRBV29-1	TGCAGCGTTTCTGGCCTAGCGTTCGCCGGGGAGCTGTTTTTT	CSVSGLAFAGELFF
TRBJ2-7	NA	17	many	TRBV11-2	TGTGCCAGCAGCTTAGCGTACAGACCAGATTTTTACTACGAGCAGTACTTC	CASSLAYRPDFYYEQYF
TRBJ2-2	TRBD2	16	few	TRBV9	TGTGCCAGCAGCACCCCGGGAGGACTAGTGACCGGGGAGCTGTTTTTT	CASSTPGGLVTGELFF
TRBJ2-1	TRBD1	17	many	TRBV7-8	TGTGCCAGCAGCTTATTGCTAGGACAGGGGCCAAACAATGAGCAGTTCTTC	CASSLLLGQGPNNEQFF
TRBJ2-2	NA	16	NA	TRBV4-1	TGCGCCAGCAGCCAAGCTCAGGGGGGGAACACCGGGGAGCTGTTTTTT	CASSQAQGGNTGELFF
TRBJ2-7	NA	15	NA	TRBV6-2/TRBV6-3	TGTGCCAGCAGTTACTCGATAGGGATTCCCTACGAGCAGTACTTC	CASSYSIGIPYEQYF
TRBJ1-6	NA	12	few	TRBV20-1	TGCAGTGCTAGGGGCGGAAATTCACCCCTCCACTTT	CSARGGNSPLHF
TRBJ2-1	TRBD2	15	many	TRBV27	TGTGCCAGCAGTCCGGGGACTAGCGGGAGGAATGAGCAGTTCTTC	CASSPGTSGRNEQFF
TRBJ2-1	TRBD2	15	many	TRBV5-6	TGTGCCAGCAGCTTGTCGGCTAGCGGAGGGAATGAGCAGTTCTTC	CASSLSASGGNEQFF
TRBJ2-1	TRBD1	18	many	TRBV2	TGTGCCAGCAGCCGGGACAGGGTTCTAAGGAGCTCCTACAATGAGCAGTTCTTC	CASSRDRVLRSSYNEQFF
TRBJ1-1	NA	15	NA	TRBV6-6	TGTGCCAGCAGTTACGGGTTGACTATGAACACTGAAGCTTTCTTT	CASSYGLTMNTEAFF
TRBJ2-7	NA	16	NA	TRBV7-2	TGTGCCAGCAGCTTAGGTCTGGGGTTGTCCCTACGGGAGCAGTACTTC	CASSLGLGLSLREQYF
TRBJ2-7	NA	13	NA	TRBV12-3/TRBV12-4	TGTGCCAGCAGTTGGGGCAGGGTGTACGAGCAGTACTTC	CASSWGRVYEQYF
TRBJ2-6	TRBD2	17	NA	TRBV29-1	TGCAGCGTTGAAGAGGGGGGGTGGTATGCGGGGGCCAACGTCCTGACTTTC	CSVEEGGWYAGANVLTF
TRBJ2-3	TRBD2	15	NA	TRBV9	TGTGCCAGCAGCGTAGCCTCGGGGGGGATGGATACGCAGTATTTT	CASSVASGGMDTQYF
TRBJ1-5	NA	12	many	TRBV3-1	TGTGCCAGCAGCCAAGGTGAACAGCCCCAGCATTTT	CASSQGEQPQHF